This T cell receptor (beta chain) was recovered during a study of T cells after yellow fever vaccination. Study observations and caveats: Most clones from primary vaccination were detected again post-booster (96% CD4, roughly 90% CD8).

There are 15 residues in the CDR3. The V gene's germline CDR1 is SGHAT and CDR2 FQNNGV. Trimming cost V 6 bases and J 0 bases; bases outside gene matches: 6. Each CDR3 protein is one row after TCRdb ran MiXCR on the 5' RACE reads. The sample holds approximately 180,000 distinct CDR3 sequences, approximately 6.2% seen once. This clonotype was seen many times. The target antigen is unknown. The sequences come from CD4+ T cells sorted from PBMCs, collected on the day of the first yellow fever vaccination. The source of this sequence is a man between 18 and 29 years old who received the YFV17D yellow fever vaccine. The chain uses TRBV11-2 and TRBJ2-7; 9 nucleotides agree with TRBD2. CDR3 sequence reads: CASRHSGGSSYEQYF. DNA of the CDR3: TGTGCCAGCAGACACAGCGGGGGGAGCTCCTACGAGCAGTACTTC. The full variable domain, rest sourced from reference TRBV11-2 and TRBJ2-7, is EAGVAQSPRYKIIEKRQSVAFWCNPISGHATLYWYQQILGQGPKLLIQFQNNGVVDDSQLPKDRFSAERLKGVDSTLKIQPAKLEDSAVYLCASRHSGGSSYEQYFGPGTRLTVT.